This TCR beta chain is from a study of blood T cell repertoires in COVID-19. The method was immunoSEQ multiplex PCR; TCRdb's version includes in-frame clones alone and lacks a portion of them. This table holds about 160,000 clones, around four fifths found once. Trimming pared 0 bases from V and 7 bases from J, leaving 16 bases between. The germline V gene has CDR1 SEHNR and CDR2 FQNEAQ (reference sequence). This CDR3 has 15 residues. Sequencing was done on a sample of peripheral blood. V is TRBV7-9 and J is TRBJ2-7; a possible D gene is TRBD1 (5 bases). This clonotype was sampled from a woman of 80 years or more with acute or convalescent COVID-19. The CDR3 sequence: CASSLASQALREQYF. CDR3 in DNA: TGTGCCAGCAGCTTAGCTTCACAGGCCCTTCGGGAGCAGTACTTC.